The 31 T cell receptor beta chains given below trace back to one sample, sequenced in a study of preoperative IRX-2 immunotherapy in early breast cancer. The protocol was immunoSEQ multiplex PCR, while the TCRdb copy is restricted to in-frame clones and leaves out a portion. The sample includes about 62,000 clones, around 94% of them seen just once. Stated treatment: preoperative locoregional IRX-2 cytokine immunotherapy. The specimen was taken from a patient treated with IRX-2 immunotherapy. Receptor source: a human donor with breast cancer.

V gene TRBV29-1 combines with J gene TRBJ1-5; no definite D call. The V and J ends lost 5 bases and 9 bases respectively, with 8 bases between them. The length of the CDR3 is 10 residues. Germline V lookup: CDR1 SQVTM, CDR2 ANQGSEA. The CDR3 bases are TGCAGCGTTAGGTCCCCGCCCCAGCATTTT. Its translation is CSVRSPPQHF.

This clone was observed a single time. The rearrangement joins TRBV19 to TRBJ1-2, with 11 bases matching TRBD1. The CDR3 spans 14 residues. Germline CDR1 and CDR2: LNHDA and SQIVND (reference sequence). Losses at the gene ends were 9 bases for V and 2 bases for J; bases not matched to a gene: 5. This CDR3 reads CASWDRGKNYGYTF. The DNA for the CDR3 is TGTGCCAGCTGGGACAGGGGGAAGAACTATGGCTACACCTTC.

This sequence joins TRBV27 and TRBJ2-3; D ambiguous. Germline V lookup: CDR1 MNHEY, CDR2 SMNVEV (reference sequence). The CDR3 has 14 residues. Trimming removed 2 bases at V and 4 bases at J, with 10 bases between. CDR3 loop: CASSLNIGADTQYF. The CDR3 DNA reads TGTGCCAGCAGTTTAAATATCGGTGCAGATACGCAGTATTTT.

J is TRBJ2-7 and V is TRBV27; 7 bases fit TRBD1. The CDR3 is 15 residues long. CDR1 is MNHEY and CDR2 is SMNVEV in the germline V gene (reference sequence). V shed 5 bases and J 2 bases; nucleotides not matched to a gene: 9. The CDR3 DNA reads as TGTGCCAGCAGTCCTGGGACAGACTCTACCTACGAGCAGTACTTC. Translation gives CASSPGTDSTYEQYF.

CDR3 residues: CASSLGTSGRTSTDTQYF. The CDR3 DNA is TGCGCCAGCAGCCTAGGGACTAGCGGGAGGACTAGCACAGATACGCAGTATTTT. The chain joins TRBV5-1 to TRBJ2-3; 15 bases align to TRBD2. J lost 0 bases, V lost 4 bases, and 6 bases had no gene match. Germline-derived CDR1 and CDR2 are SGHRS and YFSETQ. This CDR3 comprises 18 residues.

CDR3 nucleotide sequence: TGCGCCAGCAGCCAAGCAGATACGCAGTATTTT. Protein sequence: CASSQADTQYF. The chain combines TRBV4-3 with TRBJ2-3; D gene ambiguous. V lost 1 base and J 4 bases, leaving 0 bases between the germline ends. The CDR3 has 11 residues. The germline V gene has CDR1 LGHNA and CDR2 YSLEER.

The chain has TRBV27 and TRBJ2-3, with D perhaps TRBD2 (6 bases). CDR3 length: 16 amino acids. Germline loops: CDR1 MNHEY, CDR2 SMNVEV (reference sequence). V lost 9 bases and J lost 0, with 19 bases in between. The CDR3, as DNA: TGTGCCAGTACTGATAGCGGAGGTACTAGCACAGATACGCAGTATTTT. This translates into CASTDSGGTSTDTQYF.

This clone appeared a few times. The chain employs TRBV29-1 and TRBJ1-1; D is unresolved. Trimming removed 8 bases at V and 5 bases at J, with 21 bases between. The CDR3 has 14 residues. Germline-derived CDR1 and CDR2 are SQVTM and ANQGSEA. The CDR3 DNA sequence: TGCAGCACACGCCGAGGGCCCGTGGGGACTGAAGCTTTCTTT. The encoded protein is CSTRRGPVGTEAFF.

This chain connects TRBV9 to TRBJ2-7; no reliable D call. V was shortened by 1 base and J by 0 bases, with 11 bases between the two germline ends. The V gene's germline CDR1 is SGDLS and CDR2 YYNGEE. The CDR3 has 15 amino acids. The CDR3 DNA sequence: TGTGCCAGCAGCGTATCCCCCCACGTCTCCTACGAGCAGTACTTC. Protein sequence: CASSVSPHVSYEQYF.

The rearrangement links TRBV2 to TRBJ1-2, with D tentatively TRBD1 (6 bases). The CDR3 is made up of 17 amino acids. The germline V and J ends were trimmed by 0 bases and 8 bases, with 22 bases remaining between them. Germline V lookup: CDR1 SNHLY, CDR2 FYNNEI. The CDR3 sequence is CASSEALINRETKGYTF. The CDR3 DNA reads as TGTGCCAGCAGTGAAGCATTAATAAACAGGGAGACGAAGGGCTACACCTTC.

The chain uses TRBV5-1 and TRBJ2-7; TRBD2 is a possible D gene (6 bases). Trimming shortened V by 6 bases and J by 4 bases, and 14 bases separated the two germline ends. The CDR3 has 13 amino acids. CDR1 and CDR2 (germline): SGHRS, YFSETQ. The CDR3 loop is CASTVNSGYEQYF. In nucleotides, the CDR3 is TGCGCCAGCACCGTGAATAGCGGATACGAGCAGTACTTC.

The chain carries TRBV13 and TRBJ2-3; the D is unclear. In germline, CDR1 is PRHDT, CDR2 FYEKMQ (reference sequence). The CDR3 spans 11 residues. Trimming shortened V by 4 bases and J by 6 bases, and 5 bases separated the two germline ends. The CDR3 DNA follows: TGTGCCAGCAGCTCCGGGGATACGCAGTATTTT. Translated: CASSSGDTQYF.

The chain has TRBV28 and TRBJ1-2, with D possibly TRBD1 on 6 matching bases. The germline gives CDR1 MDHEN, CDR2 SYDVKM. Trimming took 6 bases from V and 6 from J, leaving 14 bases between them. This CDR3 spans 13 amino acids. The CDR3, as DNA: TGTGCCAGCAGAGACACAGGGACTAATGGCTACACCTTC. Encoded protein: CASRDTGTNGYTF.

This chain links TRBV6-6 with TRBJ1-4; no reliable D call. The CDR3 is 14 amino acids. Trimming left V 3 bases short and J 7 bases short, with 12 bases between. Germline CDR1 MNHNY, CDR2 SVGAGI (reference sequence). The CDR3 is CASSYQDWFEKLFF. As DNA, the CDR3 is TGTGCCAGCAGTTATCAGGACTGGTTTGAAAAACTGTTTTTT.

The rearrangement joins TRBV5-1 to TRBJ2-1; D remains unclear. The CDR3 sequence is 14 residues long. CDR1 SGHRS and CDR2 YFSETQ come from the germline V gene. Trimming pared 1 base from V and 0 bases from J, leaving 5 bases between. DNA for the CDR3: TGCGCCAGCAGCTTGTTCCCCTCCTACAATGAGCAGTTCTTC. Protein sequence: CASSLFPSYNEQFF. The entire variable domain, with the rest obtained from reference TRBV5-1 and TRBJ2-1, is as follows: KAGVTQTPRYLIKTRGQQVTLSCSPISGHRSVSWYQQTPGQGLQFLFEYFSETQRNKGNFPGRFSGRQFSNSRSEMNVSTLELGDSALYLCASSLFPSYNEQFFGPGTRLTVL.

The chain carries TRBV9 and TRBJ2-1, with TRBD2 identical over 10 bases. CDR1 and CDR2 from the germline V gene are SGDLS and YYNGEE. The CDR3 sequence is 16 residues long. The CDR3 sequence: CASTGGAGGPHNEQFF. The CDR3 region has the DNA TGTGCATCCACTGGGGGAGCGGGAGGGCCTCACAATGAGCAGTTCTTC.

This clone was seen more than once but under ten times. J is TRBJ2-4 and V is TRBV28; D assignment may be TRBD1 or TRBD2 (6 bases each). Germline V gives CDR1 MDHEN, CDR2 SYDVKM. This CDR3 has 15 residues. V lost 4 bases to trimming and J lost 4 bases, with 14 bases between them. The CDR3 DNA reads as TGTGCCAGCAGTTGGGAACGGAGGGGGAAAAACATTCAGTACTTC. Its protein is CASSWERRGKNIQYF.

The CDR3 bases are TGTGCCAGCTCACCTCTTTATAAACTCCGGGACAGGATCGTCTACGAGCAGTACTTC. Its translation: CASSPLYKLRDRIVYEQYF. J is TRBJ2-7 and V is TRBV18; 8 bases match TRBD1. The V gene's germline CDR1 is KGHSH and CDR2 LQKENI. This CDR3 has 19 residues. J was trimmed by 3 bases and V by 3 bases; bases with no gene match: 19.

CDR3 nucleotide sequence: TGTGCCAGCAGTGAGACTGGGGGCCGTGAAGCTTTCTTT. Amino acids: CASSETGGREAFF. The rearrangement joins TRBV6-4 to TRBJ1-1, with D possibly TRBD1 on 6 matching bases. V was clipped by 3 bases and J by 7 bases, with 12 bases between them. Germline V gene sequence: CDR1 MRHNA, CDR2 SNTAGT. The length of the CDR3 is 13 residues.

This clone was detected only once. The V gene is TRBV10-3, the J gene TRBJ2-1; D may be TRBD2 (6 bases). V dropped 6 bases and J dropped 4 bases, with 10 bases sitting between them. This CDR3 region has 13 residues. Germline values: CDR1 ENHRY, CDR2 SYGVKD. The DNA for the CDR3 is TGTGCCATCAGGGGGGGACGGTACAATGAGCAGTTCTTC. Encoded protein: CAIRGGRYNEQFF.

The chain recombines TRBV5-1 with TRBJ1-5; 9 bases fit TRBD1. The CDR3 spans 14 residues. CDR1 and CDR2 (germline): SGHRS, YFSETQ. The V and J ends lost 4 bases and 8 bases, in that order; junction bases with no gene match: 7. The CDR3 reads CASSQQGAGEPQHF. The CDR3 DNA reads TGCGCCAGCAGCCAACAGGGGGCGGGAGAGCCCCAGCATTTT.

This chain links TRBV7-2 with TRBJ2-5; D gene ambiguous. CDR3 length: 14 amino acids. Per the germline V gene, CDR1 is SGHTA and CDR2 is FQGNSA. V lost 1 base to trimming and J lost 0 bases, with 6 bases between them. The DNA of the CDR3 is TGTGCCAGCAGCTTAGTAGGGAACCAAGAGACCCAGTACTTC. Its protein is CASSLVGNQETQYF.

The rearrangement uses TRBV2 and TRBJ1-3, with D possibly matching TRBD1 (5 bases). V was pared by 5 bases and J by 0 bases, with 14 bases between. This CDR3 comprises 16 residues. Germline assignment: CDR1 SNHLY and CDR2 FYNNEI. CDR3 protein: CASSRNPGNSGNTIYF. In DNA, the CDR3 is TGTGCCAGCAGTAGGAACCCAGGGAACTCTGGAAACACCATATATTTT.

This clone was seen just once. The J gene is TRBJ2-7, the V gene TRBV18; 10 bases fit TRBD1. The CDR3 spans 15 residues. Germline V gene data show CDR1 as KGHSH and CDR2 as LQKENI. J lost 1 base, V lost 3 bases, and 3 bases had no gene match. CDR3 residues: CASSPRDRGSYEQYF. The CDR3 DNA reads as TGTGCCAGCTCACCCCGGGACAGGGGTTCCTACGAGCAGTACTTC. The whole variable domain, filled in from reference TRBV18 and TRBJ2-7, reads NAGVMQNPRHLVRRRGQEARLRCSPMKGHSHVYWYRQLPEEGLKFMVYLQKENIIDESGMPKERFSAEFPKEGPSILRIQQVVRGDSAAYFCASSPRDRGSYEQYFGPGTRLTVT.

CDR3 region: CASSLWRYSNQPQHF. The CDR3 bases are TGTGCCAGCAGTTTATGGCGGTATAGCAATCAGCCCCAGCATTTT. The rearrangement links TRBV28 to TRBJ1-5; D is unresolved. Germline-derived CDR1 and CDR2 are MDHEN and SYDVKM. The CDR3 has 15 amino acids. The ends were cut back, 0 bases at V and 0 bases at J, with 6 bases in the middle.

V and J are TRBV6-5 and TRBJ1-5; 10 bases are a match to TRBD1. Germline CDR1 MNHEY, CDR2 SVGAGI. CDR3 length: 14 residues. With V trimmed by 6 bases and J by 5 bases, 4 bases remained unmatched. The chain's CDR3 is CASREGQGHQPQHF. As DNA, the CDR3 is TGTGCCAGCAGGGAGGGACAGGGGCATCAGCCCCAGCATTTT.

The chain is built from TRBV9 and TRBJ2-2, with D perhaps matching TRBD1 or TRBD2 (6 bases each). This CDR3 is 16 amino acids long. V shed 6 bases and J shed 1 base, with 16 bases lying between them. Germline V lookup: CDR1 SGDLS, CDR2 YYNGEE. CDR3 DNA sequence: TGTGCCAGCACCCTAAGGGGGGACATGAACACCGGGGAGCTGTTTTTT. Its protein product is CASTLRGDMNTGELFF.

V and J are TRBV2 and TRBJ2-7; 8 positions agree with TRBD2. CDR1 and CDR2 (germline): SNHLY, FYNNEI. CDR3 size: 15 residues. After removal of 7 bases from V and 3 bases from J, the junction contained 11 bases not matched to a gene. In nucleotides, the CDR3 is TGTGCCAGCATTGGGAGCGGGGGAAGGGGCTACGAGCAGTACTTC. Translated, it gives CASIGSGGRGYEQYF.

This chain connects TRBV19 to TRBJ1-2; D is ambiguous. Germline CDR1 reads LNHDA; CDR2 reads SQIVND (reference sequence). Trimming removed 7 bases from V and 2 bases from J, with 23 bases in between. The CDR3 runs to 17 residues. CDR3 in amino acids: CASTRLGSAGDNYGYTF. Written as DNA, the CDR3 is TGTGCCAGTACCCGGTTGGGGAGTGCGGGAGACAACTATGGCTACACCTTC.

This clone was seen just once. The CDR3 region has the DNA TGTGCCTGGACCCTTCAGAGGGGCAGGAATTCACCCCTCCACTTT. Translating gives CAWTLQRGRNSPLHF. The chain carries TRBV30 and TRBJ1-6; D possibly corresponds to TRBD1 (5 bases). V dropped 4 bases and J dropped 7 bases, with 17 bases sitting between them. This CDR3 is 15 amino acids long. The germline CDR1 and CDR2 sequences are GTSNPN and SVGIG (reference sequence).

This chain joins TRBV28 and TRBJ2-7, with 10 positions matching TRBD2. Germline V gene data show CDR1 as MDHEN and CDR2 as SYDVKM. This CDR3 region has 13 residues. V was clipped by 10 bases and J by 4 bases; unmatched bases: 7. The CDR3 region is CAIRGTSEYEQYF. In nucleotides, the CDR3 is TGTGCCATCAGGGGGACTAGCGAGTACGAGCAGTACTTC. Supplemented by reference TRBV28 and TRBJ2-7, the full variable domain reads DVKVTQSSRYLVKRTGEKVFLECVQDMDHENMFWYRQDPGLGLRLIYFSYDVKMKEKGDIPEGYSVSREKKERFSLILESASTNQTSMYLCAIRGTSEYEQYFGPGTRLTVT.